The clone carrying this TCR beta chain was detected only a few times. This record comes from a study of blood T cells in healthy people across ages. The use of a sample-barcoded 5' primer and a J-beta primer mix characterized a second PCR of about 6 to 12 cycles. Using its own MiXCR run on the 5' RACE reads, TCRdb lists one record per CDR3 protein. The sample lists 1.5 million to 2 million distinct CDR3 sequences, about 49% seen once, with about 2.1% in the top ten. This receptor was identified in a woman between 35 and 50 years old in good health. The sequenced sample consisted of blood.

Here the CDR3 reads CATSELGGHPPDTQYF. The CDR3 DNA reads as TGTGCCACCAGTGAGCTCGGGGGGCATCCACCGGATACGCAGTATTTT. The chain is built from TRBV24-1 and TRBJ2-3; TRBD2 might be the D (7 bases). The CDR3 extends over 16 amino acids. V was trimmed by 4 bases and J by 6 bases, leaving 19 bases between them. Germline loops: CDR1 KGHDR, CDR2 SFDVKD.